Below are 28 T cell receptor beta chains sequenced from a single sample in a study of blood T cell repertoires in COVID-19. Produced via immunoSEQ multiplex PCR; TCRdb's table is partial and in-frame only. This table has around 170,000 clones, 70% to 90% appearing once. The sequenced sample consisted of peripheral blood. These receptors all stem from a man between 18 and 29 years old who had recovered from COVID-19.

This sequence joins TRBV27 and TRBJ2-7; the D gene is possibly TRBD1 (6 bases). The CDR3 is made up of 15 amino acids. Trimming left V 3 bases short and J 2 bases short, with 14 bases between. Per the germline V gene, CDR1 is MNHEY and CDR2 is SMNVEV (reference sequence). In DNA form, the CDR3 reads TGTGCCAGCAGTTTCCAACCCGGACAGACCTACGAGCAGTACTTC. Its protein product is CASSFQPGQTYEQYF.

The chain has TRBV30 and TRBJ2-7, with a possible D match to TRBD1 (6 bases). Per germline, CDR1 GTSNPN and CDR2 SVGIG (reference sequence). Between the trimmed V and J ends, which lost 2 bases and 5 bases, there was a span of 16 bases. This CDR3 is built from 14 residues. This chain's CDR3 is CAWSRQDPWDEQYF. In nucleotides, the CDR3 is TGTGCCTGGAGTCGACAGGACCCTTGGGACGAGCAGTACTTC.

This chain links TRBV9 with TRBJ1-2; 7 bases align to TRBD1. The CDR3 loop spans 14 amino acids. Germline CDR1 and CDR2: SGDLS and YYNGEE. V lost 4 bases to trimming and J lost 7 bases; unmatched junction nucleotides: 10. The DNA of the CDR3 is TGTGCCAGCAGCCCCCTGGACAGGCGCGGTGGCTACACCTTC. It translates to CASSPLDRRGGYTF.

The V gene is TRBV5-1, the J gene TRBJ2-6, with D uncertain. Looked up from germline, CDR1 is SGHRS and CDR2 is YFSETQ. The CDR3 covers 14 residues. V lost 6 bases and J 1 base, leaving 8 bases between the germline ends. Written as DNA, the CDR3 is TGCGCCAGCAATGAACAGTCTGGGGCCAACGTCCTGACTTTC. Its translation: CASNEQSGANVLTF.

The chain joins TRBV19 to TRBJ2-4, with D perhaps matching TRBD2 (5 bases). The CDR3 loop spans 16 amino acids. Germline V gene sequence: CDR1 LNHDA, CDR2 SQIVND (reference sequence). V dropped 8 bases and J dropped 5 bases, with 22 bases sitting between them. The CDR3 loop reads CASRGLYKGVENIQYF. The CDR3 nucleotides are TGTGCCAGTCGAGGTTTGTATAAGGGAGTAGAAAACATTCAGTACTTC.

The CDR3 DNA reads as TGTGCCAGCAGCGCGATAGCGGGGAACAATGAGCAGTTCTTC. Translation gives CASSAIAGNNEQFF. The V gene is TRBV9, the J gene TRBJ2-1; 8 nucleotides match TRBD2. The CDR3 covers 14 residues. Germline V gene lookup returns CDR1 SGDLS and CDR2 YYNGEE. The V and J ends lost 3 bases and 5 bases, in that order; junction bases with no gene match: 4.

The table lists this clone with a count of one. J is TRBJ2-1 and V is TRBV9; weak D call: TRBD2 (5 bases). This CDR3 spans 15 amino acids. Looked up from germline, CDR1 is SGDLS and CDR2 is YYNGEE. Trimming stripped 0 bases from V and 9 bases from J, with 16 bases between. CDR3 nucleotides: TGTGCCAGCAGCGTAGCTTCTAGCTTTTCCCCTGAGCAGTTCTTC. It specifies CASSVASSFSPEQFF. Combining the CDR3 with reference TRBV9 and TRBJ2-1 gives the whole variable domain DSGVTQTPKHLITATGQRVTLRCSPRSGDLSVYWYQQSLDQGLQFLIQYYNGEERAKGNILERFSAQQFPDLHSELNLSSLELGDSALYFCASSVASSFSPEQFFGPGTRLTVL.

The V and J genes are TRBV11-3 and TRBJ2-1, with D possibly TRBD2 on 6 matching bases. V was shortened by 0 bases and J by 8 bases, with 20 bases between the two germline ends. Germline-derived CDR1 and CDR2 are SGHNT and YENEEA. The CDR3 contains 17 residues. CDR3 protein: CASSLDDGFGSGDEQFF. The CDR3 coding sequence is TGTGCCAGCAGCTTAGATGATGGGTTCGGGAGCGGCGATGAGCAGTTCTTC.

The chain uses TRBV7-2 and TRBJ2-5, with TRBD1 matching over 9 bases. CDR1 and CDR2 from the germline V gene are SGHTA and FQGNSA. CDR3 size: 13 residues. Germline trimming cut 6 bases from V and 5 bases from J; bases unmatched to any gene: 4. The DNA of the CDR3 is TGTGCCAGCAGGCAGACAGGGGGGGAGACCCAGTACTTC. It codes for CASRQTGGETQYF.

This CDR3 is CASSARTPQVQETQYF. CDR3 nucleotides: TGTGCCAGCAGCGCGAGGACACCCCAGGTCCAAGAGACCCAGTACTTC. The chain joins TRBV7-9 to TRBJ2-5, with D possibly being TRBD1 (5 bases). CDR1 and CDR2 (germline): SEHNR, FQNEAQ (reference sequence). The CDR3 spans 16 residues. With 5 bases removed from V and 1 base from J, the gap between germline ends came to 17 bases.

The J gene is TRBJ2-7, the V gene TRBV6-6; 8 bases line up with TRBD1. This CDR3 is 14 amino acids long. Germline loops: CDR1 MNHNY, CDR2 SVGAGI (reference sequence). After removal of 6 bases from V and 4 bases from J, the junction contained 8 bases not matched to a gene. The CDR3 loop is CASRLRDRSYEQYF. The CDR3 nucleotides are TGTGCCAGCAGACTCCGGGACAGGTCTTACGAGCAGTACTTC.

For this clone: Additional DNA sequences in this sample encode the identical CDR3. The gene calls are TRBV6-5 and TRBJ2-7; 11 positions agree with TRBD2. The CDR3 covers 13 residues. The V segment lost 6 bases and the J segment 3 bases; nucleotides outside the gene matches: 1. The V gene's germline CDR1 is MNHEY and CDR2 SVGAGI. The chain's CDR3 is CASRGTSGYEQYF. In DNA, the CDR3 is TGTGCCAGCAGGGGGACTAGCGGCTACGAGCAGTACTTC.

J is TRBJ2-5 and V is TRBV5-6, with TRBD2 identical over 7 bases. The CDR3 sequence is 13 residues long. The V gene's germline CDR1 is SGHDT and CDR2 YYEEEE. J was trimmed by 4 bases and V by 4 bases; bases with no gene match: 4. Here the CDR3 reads CASSLQRGETQYF. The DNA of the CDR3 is TGTGCCAGCAGCCTTCAGCGGGGAGAGACCCAGTACTTC.

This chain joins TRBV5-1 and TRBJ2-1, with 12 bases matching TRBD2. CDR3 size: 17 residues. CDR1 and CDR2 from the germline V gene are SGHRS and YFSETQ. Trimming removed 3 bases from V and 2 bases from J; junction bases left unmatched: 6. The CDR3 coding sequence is TGCGCCAGCAGCTCTAGCGGGAGGGCGGGGCCCTACAATGAGCAGTTCTTC. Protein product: CASSSSGRAGPYNEQFF. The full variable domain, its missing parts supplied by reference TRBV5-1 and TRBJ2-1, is KAGVTQTPRYLIKTRGQQVTLSCSPISGHRSVSWYQQTPGQGLQFLFEYFSETQRNKGNFPGRFSGRQFSNSRSEMNVSTLELGDSALYLCASSSSGRAGPYNEQFFGPGTRLTVL.

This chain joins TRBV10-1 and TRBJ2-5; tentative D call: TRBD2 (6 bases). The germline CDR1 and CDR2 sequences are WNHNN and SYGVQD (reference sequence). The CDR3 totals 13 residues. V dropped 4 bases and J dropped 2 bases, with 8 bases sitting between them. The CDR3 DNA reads TGCGCCAGCAGTGGACTAGGGCAAGAGACCCAGTACTTC. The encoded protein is CASSGLGQETQYF.

The CDR3 loop reads CATSAGNYGYTF. CDR3 DNA sequence: TGTGCCACCAGTGCGGGGAACTATGGCTACACCTTC. The V gene is TRBV24-1, the J gene TRBJ1-2; D call uncertain. The CDR3 consists of 12 residues. Germline values: CDR1 KGHDR, CDR2 SFDVKD. Deletions cut 5 bases from V and 2 bases from J, with 5 bases between.

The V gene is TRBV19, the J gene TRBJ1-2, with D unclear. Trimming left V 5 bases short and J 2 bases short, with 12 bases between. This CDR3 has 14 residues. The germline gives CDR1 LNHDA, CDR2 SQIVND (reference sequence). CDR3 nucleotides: TGTGCCAGTAGTGACGACGGACTAAACTATGGCTACACCTTC. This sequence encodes CASSDDGLNYGYTF.

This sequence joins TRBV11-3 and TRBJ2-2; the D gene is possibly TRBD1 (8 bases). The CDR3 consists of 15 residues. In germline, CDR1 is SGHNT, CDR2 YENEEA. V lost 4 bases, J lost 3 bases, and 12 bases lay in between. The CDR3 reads CASSSTGGDTGELFF. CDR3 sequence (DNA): TGTGCCAGCAGCTCCACAGGGGGGGACACCGGGGAGCTGTTTTTT.

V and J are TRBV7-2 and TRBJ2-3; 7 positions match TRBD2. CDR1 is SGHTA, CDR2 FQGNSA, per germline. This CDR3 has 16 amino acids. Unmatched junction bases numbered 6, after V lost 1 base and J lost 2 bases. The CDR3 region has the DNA TGTGCCAGCAGCTTAGAGGGTAGCGGGTTCACAGATACGCAGTATTTT. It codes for CASSLEGSGFTDTQYF. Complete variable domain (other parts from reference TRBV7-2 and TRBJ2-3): GAGVSQSPSNKVTEKGKDVELRCDPISGHTALYWYRQSLGQGLEFLIYFQGNSAPDKSGLPSDRFSAERTGGSVSTLTIQRTQQEDSAVYLCASSLEGSGFTDTQYFGPGTRLTVL.

CDR3 amino acids: CASSLDSGTDTQYF. The CDR3 DNA follows: TGTGCCAGCAGCTTAGATAGCGGGACAGATACGCAGTATTTT. V is TRBV11-2 and J is TRBJ2-3, with TRBD2 matching over 7 bases. Losses at the gene ends were 0 bases for V and 3 bases for J; bases not matched to a gene: 0. CDR1 and CDR2 (germline): SGHAT, FQNNGV. The CDR3 sequence is 14 residues long.

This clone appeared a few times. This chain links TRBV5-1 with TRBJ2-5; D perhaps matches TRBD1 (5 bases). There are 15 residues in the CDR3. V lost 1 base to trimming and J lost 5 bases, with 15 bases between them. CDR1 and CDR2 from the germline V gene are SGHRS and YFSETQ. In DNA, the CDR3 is TGCGCCAGCAGCTTGATCAAGGGGTATTCGGAGACCCAGTACTTC. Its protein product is CASSLIKGYSETQYF. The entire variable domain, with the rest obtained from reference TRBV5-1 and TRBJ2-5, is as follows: KAGVTQTPRYLIKTRGQQVTLSCSPISGHRSVSWYQQTPGQGLQFLFEYFSETQRNKGNFPGRFSGRQFSNSRSEMNVSTLELGDSALYLCASSLIKGYSETQYFGPGTRLLVL.

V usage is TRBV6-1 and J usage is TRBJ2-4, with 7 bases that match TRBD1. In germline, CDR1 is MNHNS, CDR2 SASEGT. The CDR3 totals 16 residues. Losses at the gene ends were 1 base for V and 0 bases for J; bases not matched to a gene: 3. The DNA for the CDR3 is TGTGCCAGCAGTGAAGTGACAGGGCTAGCCAAAAACATTCAGTACTTC. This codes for CASSEVTGLAKNIQYF.

DNA for the CDR3: TGTGCCAGCAGTTTATTGGAGGCACGTGGGGGAGGAACCTACGAGCAGTACTTC. Translation: CASSLLEARGGGTYEQYF. The chain couples TRBV27 to TRBJ2-7; D perhaps matches TRBD2 (6 bases). Per the germline V gene, CDR1 is MNHEY and CDR2 is SMNVEV (reference sequence). Trimming shortened V by 1 base and J by 2 bases, and 21 bases separated the two germline ends. This CDR3 has 18 amino acids.

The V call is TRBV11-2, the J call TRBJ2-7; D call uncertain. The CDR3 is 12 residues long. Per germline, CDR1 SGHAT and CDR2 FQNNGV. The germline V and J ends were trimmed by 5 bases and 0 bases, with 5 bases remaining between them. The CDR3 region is CASSHTSYEQYF. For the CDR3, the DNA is TGTGCCAGCAGCCACACCTCCTACGAGCAGTACTTC.

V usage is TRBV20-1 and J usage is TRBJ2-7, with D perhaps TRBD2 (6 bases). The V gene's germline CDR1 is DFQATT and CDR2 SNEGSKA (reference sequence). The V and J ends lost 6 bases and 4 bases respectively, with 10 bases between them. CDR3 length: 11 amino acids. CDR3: CSALASYEQYF. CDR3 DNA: TGCAGTGCCCTAGCGAGTTACGAGCAGTACTTC.

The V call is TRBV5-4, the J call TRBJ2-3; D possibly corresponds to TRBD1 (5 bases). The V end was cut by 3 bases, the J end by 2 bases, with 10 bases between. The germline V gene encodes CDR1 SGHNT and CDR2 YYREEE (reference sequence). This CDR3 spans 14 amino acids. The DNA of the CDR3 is TGTGCCAGCAGCTCCCGACAGCTCACAGATACGCAGTATTTT. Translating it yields CASSSRQLTDTQYF.

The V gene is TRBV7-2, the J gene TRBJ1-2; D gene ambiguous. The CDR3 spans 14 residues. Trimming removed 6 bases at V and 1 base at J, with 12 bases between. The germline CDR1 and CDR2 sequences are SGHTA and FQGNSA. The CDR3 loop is CASSSKAFNYGYTF. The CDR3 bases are TGTGCCAGCAGTTCTAAAGCTTTTAACTATGGCTACACCTTC. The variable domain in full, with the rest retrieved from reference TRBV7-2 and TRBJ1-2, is GAGVSQSPSNKVTEKGKDVELRCDPISGHTALYWYRQSLGQGLEFLIYFQGNSAPDKSGLPSDRFSAERTGGSVSTLTIQRTQQEDSAVYLCASSSKAFNYGYTFGSGTRLTVV.

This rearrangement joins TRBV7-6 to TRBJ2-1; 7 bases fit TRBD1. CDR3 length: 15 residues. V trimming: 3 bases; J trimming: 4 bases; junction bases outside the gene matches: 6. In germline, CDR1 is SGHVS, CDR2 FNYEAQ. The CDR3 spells CASSFSARGYNEQFF. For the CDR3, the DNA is TGTGCCAGCAGCTTTAGCGCCAGGGGGTACAATGAGCAGTTCTTC.